One T cell receptor (beta chain) is described in this entry. The antigen is undetermined. This specimen belongs to a study of identical twins. The study, taken as a whole, reports: Twins' excess sharing was less marked for out-of-frame beta sequences. Models predicted less out-of-frame TCR alpha sharing in monozygotic twins than was found. Abundant beta clonotypes from cord blood bore fewer insertions; memory repertoires lacked this pattern. Conclusions relied on cross-sectional statistical analysis, not following the same donors.

The CDR3 totals 15 residues. From germline, CDR1 is MNHEY and CDR2 SVGAGI. Between the trimmed V and J ends, which lost 4 bases and 4 bases, there was a span of 16 bases. TCRdb redid the calling of the 5' RACE reads with MiXCR, one entry per CDR3 protein. The sample consists of around 490,000 distinct CDR3 sequences, roughly an eighth of them appearing once. The sample also formed part of further work on yellow fever vaccine responses in identical twins.

This clonotype originated in a woman aged 18-29 years in good health. V and J are TRBV6-5 and TRBJ1-1; D gene uncertain. The sample was CD4+ T cells sorted from blood. Here the CDR3 reads CASSSLPRRATEAFF. The CDR3 bases are TGTGCCAGCAGTTCCCTCCCCAGGCGAGCCACTGAAGCTTTCTTT.